The clone carrying this TCR beta chain was seen a handful of times. Its antigen is as yet unknown. V shed 5 bases and J shed 2 bases, with 13 bases lying between them. The CDR3 is made up of 15 amino acids. Per germline, CDR1 PRHDT and CDR2 FYEKMQ (reference sequence). Unique molecular identifiers were incorporated into the prepared TCRbeta library. TCRdb analysed the PCR reads with MiXCR anew, one entry per CDR3 protein. The sample has 130,000 to 150,000 distinct CDR3 sequences, roughly 8.8% seen once. This sample is drawn from a study of T-cell reconstitution after alpha-beta-depleted transplantation in children. Overall study results and limits: Reportedly, alpha-beta T cells present about two months post-transplant originated from several hundred expanded clones of graft origin. Recipient T cells and thymic progenitors that survived gave rise to the high TCRbeta diversity observed at day 60 in some patients.

The source material was PBMCs, mostly from graft donor cells, sampled 180 days after TCRalphabeta/CD19-depleted stem cell transplant. V and J are TRBV13 and TRBJ2-1; D not resolved. This receptor was identified in a female patient aged 2-9 years who had a stem cell transplant for congenital amegakaryocytic thrombocytopenia, so the T cells may come from the graft donor. CDR3 in DNA: TGTGCCAGCAGCCCCAGGAATAGCCCCTACAATGAGCAGTTCTTC. Translation: CASSPRNSPYNEQFF. The full variable domain, completed using reference TRBV13 and TRBJ2-1, is AAGVIQSPRHLIKEKRETATLKCYPIPRHDTVYWYQQGPGQDPQFLISFYEKMQSDKGSIPDRFSAQQFSDYHSELNMSSLELGDSALYFCASSPRNSPYNEQFFGPGTRLTVL.